This T cell receptor beta chain was captured by sequencing in a study of neurological immune-mediated disorders. This clonotype has a count of ten or more. From the 5' RACE reads, TCRdb called clonotypes with MiXCR, one entry per CDR3 protein. Of under 130,000 distinct CDR3 sequences listed, approximately 11% are singletons. From germline, CDR1 is SGHAT and CDR2 FQNNGV. V shed 3 bases and J shed 2 bases, with 16 bases lying between them. This CDR3 contains 17 residues. The sample's time point: longitudinal time-point 3. The chain couples TRBV11-2 to TRBJ2-2; D is ambiguous. The clonotype originates from a female donor with HTLV-1-associated myelopathy (HAM/TSP). The material sequenced was PBMCs. CDR3 protein: CASSFQAGVSNTGELFF. The DNA for the CDR3 is TGTGCCAGCAGCTTTCAGGCCGGCGTCAGCAACACCGGGGAGCTGTTTTTT.